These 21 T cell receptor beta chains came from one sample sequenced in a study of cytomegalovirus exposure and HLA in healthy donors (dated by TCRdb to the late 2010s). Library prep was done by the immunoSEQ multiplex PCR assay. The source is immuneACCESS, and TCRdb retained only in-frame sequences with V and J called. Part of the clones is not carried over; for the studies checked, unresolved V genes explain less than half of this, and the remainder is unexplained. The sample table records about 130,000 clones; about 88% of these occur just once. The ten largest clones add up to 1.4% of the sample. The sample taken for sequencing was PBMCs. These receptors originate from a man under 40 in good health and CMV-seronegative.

Written as DNA, the CDR3 is TGTGCCAGCAGCGCGGGTAGGCTAGAGACCCAGTACTTC. It yields the protein CASSAGRLETQYF. The J gene is TRBJ2-5, the V gene TRBV9; D call uncertain. The CDR3 has 13 amino acids. Germline V gene sequence: CDR1 SGDLS, CDR2 YYNGEE. V lost 3 bases, J lost 4 bases, and 10 bases lay in between.

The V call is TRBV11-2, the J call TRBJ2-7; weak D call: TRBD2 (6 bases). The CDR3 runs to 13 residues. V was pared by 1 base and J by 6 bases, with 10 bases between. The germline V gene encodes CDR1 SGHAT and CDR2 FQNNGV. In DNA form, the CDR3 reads TGTGCCAGCAGCTTAGGGGGCGGGACCGAGCAGTACTTC. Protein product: CASSLGGGTEQYF.

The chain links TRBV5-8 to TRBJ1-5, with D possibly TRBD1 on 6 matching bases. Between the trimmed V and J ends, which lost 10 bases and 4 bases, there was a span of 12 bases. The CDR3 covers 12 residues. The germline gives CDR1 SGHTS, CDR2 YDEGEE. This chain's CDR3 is CAGGQLNQPQHF. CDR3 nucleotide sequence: TGTGCCGGAGGACAGCTTAATCAGCCCCAGCATTTT.

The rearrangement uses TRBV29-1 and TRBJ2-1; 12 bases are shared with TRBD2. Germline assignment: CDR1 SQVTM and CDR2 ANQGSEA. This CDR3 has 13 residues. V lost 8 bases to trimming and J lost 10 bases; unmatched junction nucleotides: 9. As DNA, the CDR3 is TGCAGCTCCCCTCGGACTAGCGGGAACGAGCAGTTCTTC. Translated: CSSPRTSGNEQFF.

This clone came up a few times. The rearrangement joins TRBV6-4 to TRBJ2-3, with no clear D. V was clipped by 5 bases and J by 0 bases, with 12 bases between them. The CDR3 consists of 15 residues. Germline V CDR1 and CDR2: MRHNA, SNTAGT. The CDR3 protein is CASSPRLYSTDTQYF. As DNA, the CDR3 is TGTGCCAGCAGTCCTAGACTGTATAGCACAGATACGCAGTATTTT.

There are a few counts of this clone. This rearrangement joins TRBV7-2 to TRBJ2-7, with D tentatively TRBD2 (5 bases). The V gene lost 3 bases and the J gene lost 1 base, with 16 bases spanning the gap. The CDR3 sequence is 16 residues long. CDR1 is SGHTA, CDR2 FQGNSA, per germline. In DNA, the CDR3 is TGTGCCAGCAGCTTCGAGGGCTCACAACGTTCCTACGAGCAGTACTTC. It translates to CASSFEGSQRSYEQYF.

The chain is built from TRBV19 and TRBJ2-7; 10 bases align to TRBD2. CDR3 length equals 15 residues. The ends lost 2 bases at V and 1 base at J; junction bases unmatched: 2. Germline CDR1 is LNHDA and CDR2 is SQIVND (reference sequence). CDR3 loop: CASSITTSGSYEQYF. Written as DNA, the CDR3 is TGTGCCAGTAGTATAACGACTAGCGGGTCCTACGAGCAGTACTTC.

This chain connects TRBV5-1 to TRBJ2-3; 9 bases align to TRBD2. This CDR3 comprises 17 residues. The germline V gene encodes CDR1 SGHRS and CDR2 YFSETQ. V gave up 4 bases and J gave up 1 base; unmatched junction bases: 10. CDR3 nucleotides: TGCGCCAGCAGCCCGAACCAACGGACTAGCGGCACAGATACGCAGTATTTT. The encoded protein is CASSPNQRTSGTDTQYF.

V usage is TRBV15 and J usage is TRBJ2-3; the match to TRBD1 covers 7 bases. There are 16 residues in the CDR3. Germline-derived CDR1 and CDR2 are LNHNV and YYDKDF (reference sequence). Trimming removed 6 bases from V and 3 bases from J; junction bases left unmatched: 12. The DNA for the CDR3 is TGTGCCACCAGTCCTTCACTGGGACAGAGAACAGATACGCAGTATTTT. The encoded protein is CATSPSLGQRTDTQYF.

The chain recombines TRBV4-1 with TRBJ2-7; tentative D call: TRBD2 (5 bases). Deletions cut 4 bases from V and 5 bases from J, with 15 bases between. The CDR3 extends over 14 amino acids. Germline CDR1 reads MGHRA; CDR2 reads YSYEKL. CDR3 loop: CASSPGVWEHEQYF. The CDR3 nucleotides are TGCGCCAGCAGCCCCGGGGTTTGGGAGCACGAGCAGTACTTC.

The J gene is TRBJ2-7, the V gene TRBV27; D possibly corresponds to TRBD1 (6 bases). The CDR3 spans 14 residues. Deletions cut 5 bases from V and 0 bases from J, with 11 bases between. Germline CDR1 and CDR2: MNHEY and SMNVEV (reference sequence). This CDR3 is CASSPFRGSYEQYF. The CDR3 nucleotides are TGTGCCAGCAGTCCGTTCAGGGGCTCCTACGAGCAGTACTTC.

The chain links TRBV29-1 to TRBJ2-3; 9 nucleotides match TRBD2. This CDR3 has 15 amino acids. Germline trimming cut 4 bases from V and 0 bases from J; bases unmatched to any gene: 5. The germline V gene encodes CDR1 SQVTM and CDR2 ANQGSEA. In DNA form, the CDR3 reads TGCAGCGTTGGCTTAGCGGGAGAGAGCACAGATACGCAGTATTTT. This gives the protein CSVGLAGESTDTQYF.

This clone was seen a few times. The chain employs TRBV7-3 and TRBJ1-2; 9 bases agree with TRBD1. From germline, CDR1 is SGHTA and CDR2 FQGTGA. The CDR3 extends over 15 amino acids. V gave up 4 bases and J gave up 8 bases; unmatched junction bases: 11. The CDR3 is CASSSTTGGIGGYTF. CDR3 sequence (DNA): TGTGCCAGCAGCTCAACGACAGGGGGTATTGGCGGCTACACCTTC.

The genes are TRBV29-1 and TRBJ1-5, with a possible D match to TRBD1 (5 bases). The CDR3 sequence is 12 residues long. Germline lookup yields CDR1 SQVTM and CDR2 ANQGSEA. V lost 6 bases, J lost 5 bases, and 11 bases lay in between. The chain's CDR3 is CSVGGEDQPQHF. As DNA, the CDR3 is TGCAGCGTGGGAGGGGAGGATCAGCCCCAGCATTTT.

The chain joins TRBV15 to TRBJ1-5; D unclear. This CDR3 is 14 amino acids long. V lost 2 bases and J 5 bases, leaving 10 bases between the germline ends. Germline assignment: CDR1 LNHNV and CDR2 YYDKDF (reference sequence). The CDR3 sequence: CATSRPLEDQPQHF. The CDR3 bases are TGTGCCACCAGCAGACCTTTGGAGGATCAGCCCCAGCATTTT.

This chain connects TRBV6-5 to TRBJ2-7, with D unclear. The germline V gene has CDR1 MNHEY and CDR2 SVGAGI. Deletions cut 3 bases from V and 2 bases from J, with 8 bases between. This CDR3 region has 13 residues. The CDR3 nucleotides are TGTGCCAGCAGTTATAAGGCGGCCTACGAGCAGTACTTC. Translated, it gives CASSYKAAYEQYF.

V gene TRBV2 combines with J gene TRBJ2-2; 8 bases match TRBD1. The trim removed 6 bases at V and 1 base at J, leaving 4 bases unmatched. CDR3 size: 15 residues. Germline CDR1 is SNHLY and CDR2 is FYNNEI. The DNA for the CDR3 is TGTGCCAGCAGGACCGGGACAGGGAACACCGGGGAGCTGTTTTTT. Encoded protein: CASRTGTGNTGELFF.

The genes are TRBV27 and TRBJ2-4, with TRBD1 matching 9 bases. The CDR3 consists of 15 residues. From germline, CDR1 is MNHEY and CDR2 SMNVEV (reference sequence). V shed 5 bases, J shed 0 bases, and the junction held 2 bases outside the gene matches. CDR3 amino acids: CASSDRGLAKNIQYF. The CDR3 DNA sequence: TGTGCCAGCAGTGACAGGGGGTTAGCCAAAAACATTCAGTACTTC.

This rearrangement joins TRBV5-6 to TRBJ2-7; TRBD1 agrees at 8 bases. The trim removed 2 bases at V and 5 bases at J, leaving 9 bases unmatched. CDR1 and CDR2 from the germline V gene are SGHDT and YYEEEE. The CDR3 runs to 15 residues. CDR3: CASSFTGQGGDEQYF. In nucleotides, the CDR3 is TGTGCCAGCAGCTTTACCGGACAGGGAGGTGACGAGCAGTACTTC.

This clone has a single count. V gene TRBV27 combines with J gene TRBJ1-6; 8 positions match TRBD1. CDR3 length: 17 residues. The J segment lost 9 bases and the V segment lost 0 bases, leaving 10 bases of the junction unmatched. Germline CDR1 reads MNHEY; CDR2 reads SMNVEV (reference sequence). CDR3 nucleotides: TGTGCCAGCAGTTTATCATATCGCGACAGGGGTACTTCACCCCTCCACTTT. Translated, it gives CASSLSYRDRGTSPLHF.

The CDR3 DNA sequence: TGTGCCAGCAGTGCGCGGACAGGGCGGAATGAAAAACTGTTTTTT. This translates into CASSARTGRNEKLFF. This chain joins TRBV6-1 and TRBJ1-4; 8 bases match TRBD1. Germline assignment: CDR1 MNHNS and CDR2 SASEGT. Trimming took 4 bases from V and 5 from J; bases not matched to a gene: 6. This CDR3 is 15 amino acids long.